This TCR beta chain was sequenced during a study of blood T cells in healthy people across ages. There are a few counts of this clonotype. It was with a sample-barcoded 5' primer and a J-beta primer mix that a second PCR of roughly 7 to 12 cycles was run. Each cDNA molecule was tagged by a template-switch adaptor with 12 random nucleotides. In TCRdb, the 5' RACE reads were re-called with MiXCR into one record per CDR3 protein. The table shows roughly 800,000 distinct CDR3 sequences, with 53% occurring only once. The CDR3 is 15 residues long. Between the trimmed V and J ends, which lost 5 bases and 4 bases, there was a span of 15 bases. Germline V gene lookup returns CDR1 SGHTA and CDR2 FQGNSA.

This chain connects TRBV7-2 to TRBJ2-1; the D gene is possibly TRBD1 (6 bases). The source is a man older than 75 in good health. Input material: blood. The CDR3 DNA reads TGTGCCAGCAGCCCAGGCAGGGGCAGATACAATGAGCAGTTCTTC. Its translation is CASSPGRGRYNEQFF.